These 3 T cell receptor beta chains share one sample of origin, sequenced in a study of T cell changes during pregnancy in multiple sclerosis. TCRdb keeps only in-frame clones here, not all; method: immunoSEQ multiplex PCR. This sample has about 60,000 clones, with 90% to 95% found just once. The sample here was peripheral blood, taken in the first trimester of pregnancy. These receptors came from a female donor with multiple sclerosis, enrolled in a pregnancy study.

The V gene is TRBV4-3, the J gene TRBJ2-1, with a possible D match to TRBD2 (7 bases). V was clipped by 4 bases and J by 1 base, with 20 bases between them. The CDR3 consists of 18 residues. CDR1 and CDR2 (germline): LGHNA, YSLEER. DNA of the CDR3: TGCGCCAGCAGCCCCCAAGTCCCGGGGGGCATATCCTACAATGAGCAGTTCTTC. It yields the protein CASSPQVPGGISYNEQFF.

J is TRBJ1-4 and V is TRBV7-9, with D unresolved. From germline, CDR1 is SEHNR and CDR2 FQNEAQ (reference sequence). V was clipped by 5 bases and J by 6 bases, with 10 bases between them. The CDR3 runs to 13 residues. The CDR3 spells CASSPEGDEKLFF. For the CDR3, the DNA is TGTGCCAGCAGCCCCGAGGGTGATGAAAAACTGTTTTTT.

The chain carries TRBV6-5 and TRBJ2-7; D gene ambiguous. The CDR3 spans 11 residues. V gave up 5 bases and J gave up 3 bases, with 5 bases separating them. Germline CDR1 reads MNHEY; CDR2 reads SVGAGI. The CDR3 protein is CASSHSYEQYF. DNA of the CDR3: TGTGCCAGCAGTCACAGCTACGAGCAGTACTTC.